This T cell receptor (beta chain) was recovered during a study of Graves' ophthalmopathy and Graves' hyperthyroidism. Diagnosis used clinical symptoms, serum thyroxine, TRAb, thyroid ultrasound and orbital computed tomography. Germline CDR1 SGHTA, CDR2 FQGNSA. The CDR3 spans 15 residues. The V gene lost 3 bases and the J gene lost 2 bases, with 13 bases spanning the gap. The study amplified TCR beta CDR3 regions using RNA transcripts. Scientists carried out first-round RT-PCR using HTBI primers and then a second-round multiplex PCR. TCRdb independently ran MiXCR on the multiplex PCR reads; one entry per CDR3 protein. The sample lists roughly 500,000 distinct CDR3 sequences; approximately 14% were seen once. This clonotype appeared many times.

The V and J genes are TRBV7-2 and TRBJ1-1, with no clear D. The sequenced sample consisted of blood. The origin of this receptor is a woman aged 25-40 years with Graves' ophthalmopathy. This CDR3 reads CASSFRLGPNTEAFF. The CDR3 DNA reads TGTGCCAGCAGCTTTCGACTGGGTCCCAACACTGAAGCTTTCTTT.